The 3 T cell receptor beta chains below come from one sample, sequenced in a study of STAT5B mutations in CD4+ large granular lymphocyte leukemia. Produced via immunoSEQ multiplex PCR; TCRdb's table is partial and in-frame only. The sample holds about 35,000 clones, 81% seen once. The sequenced sample consisted of CD4+ T cells from blood buffy coats. These receptors originate from a human donor in good health.

A few counts support this clone. This sequence joins TRBV5-1 and TRBJ2-5, with 8 positions matching TRBD1. The length of the CDR3 is 14 residues. Germline V gene data show CDR1 as SGHRS and CDR2 as YFSETQ. V was clipped by 4 bases and J by 5 bases; unmatched bases: 7. The CDR3 nucleotides read TGCGCCAGCAGCCAGACAGGGGCAGGGGAGACCCAGTACTTC. Its protein is CASSQTGAGETQYF.

The chain has TRBV30 and TRBJ2-1, with TRBD2 identical over 10 bases. Trimming took 0 bases from V and 7 from J; bases not matched to a gene: 6. This CDR3 is built from 15 residues. The germline V gene encodes CDR1 GTSNPN and CDR2 SVGIG (reference sequence). CDR3: CAWSVGLAGVNEQFF. In DNA, the CDR3 is TGTGCCTGGAGTGTGGGTCTAGCGGGAGTAAATGAGCAGTTCTTC.

The count of this clone is one. The rearrangement links TRBV7-9 to TRBJ2-1, with TRBD2 identical over 11 bases. J gave up 5 bases and V 4 bases, and 4 bases lay outside the gene matches. This CDR3 has 15 residues. The germline gives CDR1 SEHNR, CDR2 FQNEAQ (reference sequence). The CDR3 DNA is TGTGCCAGCAGCTCACTAGCGGGAGTGGACAATGAGCAGTTCTTC. It encodes CASSSLAGVDNEQFF.